This TCR beta chain was recovered during a study of cytomegalovirus exposure and HLA in healthy donors. Study context: A prior analysis found roughly 110 million unique TCR beta sequences from 150 million to 200 million T cells.

Primers included in the PCR were 60 Vbeta and 13 Jbeta primers. Libraries were prepared by immunoSEQ multiplex PCR; TCRdb keeps only in-frame clonotypes and omits some of them. This repertoire shows approximately 140,000 clones, 79% found once; its top ten account for 6% to 6.5%. The J segment lost 0 bases and the V segment lost 2 bases, leaving 7 bases of the junction unmatched. The V gene's germline CDR1 is GTSNPN and CDR2 SVGIG (reference sequence). The CDR3 has 16 residues. Input material: PBMCs. The J gene is TRBJ1-5, the V gene TRBV30; 7 bases align to TRBD1. The TCR was taken from a man aged 50-59 years in good health and CMV-seropositive. The CDR3 DNA follows: TGTGCCTGGAGTTACTCAGGGGGGTATAGCAATCAGCCCCAGCATTTT. Protein product: CAWSYSGGYSNQPQHF.